A single sample is the source of the 21 T cell receptor beta chains below, sequenced in a study of T cell repertoires in cytomegalovirus infection. Via MiXCR, TCRdb re-called the reads, giving one row per CDR3 protein. The sample shows more than 650,000 distinct CDR3 sequences, about 40% of them seen only once. The specimen sequenced was PBMCs. The source is a human donor in good health (CMV status not recorded). Some clones in this sample may be carry-over from other donors' samples.

There are a few counts of this clonotype. The chain links TRBV28 to TRBJ1-2; 7 bases line up with TRBD1. The CDR3 length is 16 residues. Germline loops: CDR1 MDHEN, CDR2 SYDVKM. Trimming at V came to 1 base and at J to 7 bases, leaving 12 bases not matched to a gene. In DNA form, the CDR3 reads TGTGCCAGCAGTTTATCGGTTCCGGGACAGTCGGGTGGCTACACCTTC. Its translation: CASSLSVPGQSGGYTF.

About this clonotype: Germline is not matched at one junction end, which may reflect a read error. The rearrangement uses TRBV7-9 and TRBJ2-2; no definite D call. The CDR3 runs to 15 residues. Germline assignment: CDR1 SEHNR and CDR2 FQNEAQ (reference sequence). Written as DNA, the CDR3 is TGTGCCAGCATCTTAGCCCTGCTGAACACCGGGGAGCTGTTTTTT. This gives the protein CASILALLNTGELFF.

The sample holds one count of this clonotype. One end of the junction does not line up with germline, which may come from a read error. V is TRBV28 and J is TRBJ2-3, with a weak D call TRBD2 (5 bases). CDR1 is MDHEN and CDR2 is SYDVKM in the germline V gene. The CDR3 length is 14 residues. The CDR3 bases are TGTGCCAGCAGCGAGGGTTTTCCACCAGATCCGCAGTCTTTT. As protein: CASSEGFPPDPQSF.

The J gene is TRBJ1-5, the V gene TRBV20-1; D is possibly TRBD1 (6 bases). CDR3 length: 16 amino acids. The V and J ends lost 6 bases and 4 bases respectively, with 22 bases between them. CDR1 DFQATT and CDR2 SNEGSKA come from the germline V gene (reference sequence). The CDR3 loop reads CSANIGTITKNQPQHF. DNA of the CDR3: TGCAGTGCCAATATCGGGACAATCACCAAAAATCAGCCCCAGCATTTT.

This clonotype was recorded many times. The chain carries TRBV12-3 or TRBV12-4 and TRBJ2-3, with D possibly being TRBD1 (5 bases). V lost 0 bases and J lost 4, with 17 bases in between. This CDR3 comprises 17 residues. CDR3 region: CASSLAVRAIPSDTQYF. CDR3 DNA sequence: TGTGCCAGCAGTTTAGCGGTCAGGGCCATCCCATCAGATACGCAGTATTTT.

The V gene is TRBV6-5, the J gene TRBJ2-7, with TRBD2 matching over 14 bases. The CDR3 totals 17 residues. V was pared by 1 base and J by 0 bases, with 2 bases of the junction left unmatched. Looked up from germline, CDR1 is MNHEY and CDR2 is SVGAGI. The CDR3 DNA sequence: TGTGCCAGCAGTTACTGGACTAGCGGGAGGAGCTCCTACGAGCAGTACTTC. Protein product: CASSYWTSGRSSYEQYF.

Many counts were recorded for this clonotype. J is TRBJ2-5 and V is TRBV7-2, with D maybe TRBD2 (5 bases). Trimming shortened V by 7 bases and J by 2 bases, and 17 bases separated the two germline ends. The CDR3 runs 15 residues. The germline CDR1 and CDR2 sequences are SGHTA and FQGNSA. The CDR3 DNA sequence: TGTGCCAGCAAGTGGGCGGGCTCCGCGCAAGAGACCCAGTACTTC. Translating it yields CASKWAGSAQETQYF.

This clonotype has only a few counts. Here the CDR3 reads CASSSRGQAPNTEAFF. In DNA, the CDR3 is TGTGCCAGCAGCTCCCGGGGGCAAGCCCCGAACACTGAAGCTTTCTTT. The V call is TRBV7-8, the J call TRBJ1-1; D possibly corresponds to TRBD1 (6 bases). V dropped 4 bases and J dropped 1 base, with 16 bases sitting between them. The CDR3 is 16 amino acids. The germline gives CDR1 SGHVS, CDR2 FQNEAQ.

The chain employs TRBV19 and TRBJ2-7; D might be TRBD1 or TRBD2, each matching 5 bases. Germline values: CDR1 LNHDA, CDR2 SQIVND (reference sequence). This CDR3 region has 15 residues. The V end lost 8 bases, the J end lost 6 bases, and 23 bases lay between the germline ends. CDR3 loop: CASRFRPGPGGEQYF. The CDR3 DNA reads as TGTGCCAGTCGATTCAGACCGGGACCAGGAGGCGAGCAGTACTTC.

V usage is TRBV12-3 or TRBV12-4 and J usage is TRBJ2-1; 7 bases fit TRBD2. There are 12 residues in the CDR3. The V segment lost 1 base and the J segment 13 bases; nucleotides outside the gene matches: 4. CDR3 in amino acids: CASSLDTSAQFF. The CDR3 nucleotides read TGTGCCAGCAGTTTAGATACTAGCGCTCAGTTCTTC.

This clonotype was seen only a few times. V usage is TRBV20-1 and J usage is TRBJ1-6; the D gene is possibly TRBD1 (5 bases). This CDR3 has 15 amino acids. Germline V gene lookup returns CDR1 DFQATT and CDR2 SNEGSKA (reference sequence). Trimming stripped 1 base from V and 7 bases from J, with 14 bases between. The CDR3 loop is CSARADGGTNSPLHF. DNA for the CDR3: TGCAGTGCTAGAGCTGATGGGGGAACCAATTCACCCCTCCACTTT.

V is TRBV15 and J is TRBJ1-2; 10 bases agree with TRBD1. The V and J ends lost 5 bases and 5 bases, in that order; junction bases with no gene match: 8. CDR1 and CDR2 from the germline V gene are LNHNV and YYDKDF (reference sequence). CDR3 length: 15 residues. This chain's CDR3 is CATSFPGQGRYGYTF. CDR3 in DNA: TGTGCCACCAGCTTCCCGGGACAGGGGAGGTATGGCTACACCTTC.

This clonotype came up many times. This sequence joins TRBV7-8 and TRBJ2-1; D is perhaps TRBD2 (6 bases). The CDR3 contains 18 residues. Per the germline V gene, CDR1 is SGHVS and CDR2 is FQNEAQ. The V and J ends lost 4 bases and 0 bases respectively, with 19 bases between them. The DNA of the CDR3 is TGTGCCAGCAGCTCCACTAATCTAGCGCGGGTCTCCTACAATGAGCAGTTCTTC. Translating it yields CASSSTNLARVSYNEQFF.

The gene calls are TRBV2 and TRBJ2-1, with unresolved D. Germline loops: CDR1 SNHLY, CDR2 FYNNEI. This CDR3 spans 14 amino acids. V lost 4 bases to trimming and J lost 9 bases, with 16 bases between them. The CDR3 spells CASSVPPRPPEQFF. CDR3 DNA: TGTGCCAGCAGTGTGCCCCCTAGGCCACCTGAGCAGTTCTTC.

This clonotype was observed a handful of times. V and J are TRBV19 and TRBJ2-1; 7 bases align to TRBD2. The CDR3 is 14 amino acids. The ends lost 4 bases at V and 3 bases at J; junction bases unmatched: 3. Looked up from germline, CDR1 is LNHDA and CDR2 is SQIVND (reference sequence). CDR3: CASSKGTNYNEQFF. CDR3 sequence (DNA): TGTGCCAGTAGTAAAGGGACTAACTACAATGAGCAGTTCTTC. The complete variable domain, with remaining parts taken from reference TRBV19 and TRBJ2-1, reads DGGITQSPKYLFRKEGQNVTLSCEQNLNHDAMYWYRQDPGQGLRLIYYSQIVNDFQKGDIAEGYSVSREKKESFPLTVTSAQKNPTAFYLCASSKGTNYNEQFFGPGTRLTVL.

This clonotype was observed a few times. The chain carries TRBV24-1 and TRBJ2-1; 12 positions match TRBD2. V shed 9 bases, J shed 1 base, and the junction held 0 bases outside the gene matches. The V gene's germline CDR1 is KGHDR and CDR2 SFDVKD. The CDR3 length is 14 residues. This CDR3 reads CATGLAGSYNEQFF. Here the CDR3 DNA reads TGTGCCACCGGACTAGCGGGATCCTACAATGAGCAGTTCTTC.

This clonotype was counted between two and nine times. This chain links TRBV12-3 or TRBV12-4 with TRBJ1-1; 9 bases fit TRBD1. This CDR3 region has 16 residues. The V gene end was trimmed by 6 bases and the J gene end by 10 bases; junction bases not matched to a gene: 18. The CDR3: CASSPTGGARKLGAFF. The CDR3 coding sequence is TGTGCCAGCAGCCCCACAGGGGGCGCGAGGAAGTTAGGAGCTTTCTTT.

This rearrangement joins TRBV7-6 to TRBJ2-7; weak D call: TRBD2 (6 bases). The CDR3 is made up of 15 amino acids. Germline assignment: CDR1 SGHVS and CDR2 FNYEAQ. Trimming stripped 2 bases from V and 7 bases from J, with 18 bases between. CDR3 loop: CASSLSPGGALEQYF. The CDR3 DNA reads TGTGCCAGCAGCTTATCACCCGGAGGGGCACTAGAGCAGTACTTC.

This chain uses TRBV10-3 with TRBJ2-3; 10 positions agree with TRBD2. With V trimmed by 10 bases and J by 8 bases, 21 bases remained unmatched. The CDR3 length is 17 residues. Germline CDR1 ENHRY, CDR2 SYGVKD. The CDR3 bases are TGTGCCAGCCTAAACCCTGGACTAGCGGCTAAGGGAAGTACGCAGTATTTT. Protein sequence: CASLNPGLAAKGSTQYF.

To note about this clonotype: A much bigger clone sits one base away, suggesting this may be a read error. No conserved phenylalanine or tryptophan ends this CDR3, so it is likely a read error. The rearrangement uses TRBV7-8 and TRBJ2-7; 12 nucleotides agree with TRBD2. CDR1 SGHVS and CDR2 FQNEAQ come from the germline V gene. The V gene end was trimmed by 1 base and the J gene end by 2 bases; junction bases not matched to a gene: 6. The CDR3 is 17 residues long. The CDR3 reads CASSLGGLAGATYEQYL. CDR3 coding DNA: TGTGCCAGCAGCTTAGGGGGACTAGCGGGCGCAACCTACGAGCAGTACTTA.

The J gene is TRBJ2-7, the V gene TRBV7-6; 10 nucleotides align to TRBD2. Per the germline V gene, CDR1 is SGHVS and CDR2 is FNYEAQ. The J segment lost 0 bases and the V segment lost 4 bases, leaving 12 bases of the junction unmatched. The CDR3 is 18 amino acids. The CDR3 DNA reads as TGTGCCAGCAGCTCTTACAGCGGGAGGGCCGAAGGCTCCTACGAGCAGTACTTC. This gives the protein CASSSYSGRAEGSYEQYF. The full variable domain, with the rest looked up from reference TRBV7-6 and TRBJ2-7, is GAGVSQSPRYKVTKRGQDVALRCDPISGHVSLYWYRQALGQGPEFLTYFNYEAQQDKSGLPNDRFSAERPEGSISTLTIQRTEQRDSAMYRCASSSYSGRAEGSYEQYFGPGTRLTVT.